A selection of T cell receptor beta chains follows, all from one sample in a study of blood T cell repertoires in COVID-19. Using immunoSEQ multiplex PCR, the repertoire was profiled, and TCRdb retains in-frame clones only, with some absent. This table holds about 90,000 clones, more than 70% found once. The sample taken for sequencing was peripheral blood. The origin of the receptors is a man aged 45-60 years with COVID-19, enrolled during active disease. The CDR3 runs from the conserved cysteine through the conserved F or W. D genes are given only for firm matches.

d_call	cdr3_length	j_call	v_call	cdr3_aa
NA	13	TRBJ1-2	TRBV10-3	CAINQPGNYGYTF
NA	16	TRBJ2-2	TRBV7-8	CASSLRSEAWTGELFF
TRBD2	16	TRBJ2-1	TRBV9	CASSVVGLAGYNEQFF
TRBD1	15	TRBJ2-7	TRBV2	CASSEVSGTVYEQYF
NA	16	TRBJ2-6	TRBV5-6	CASSPDRSSGANVLTF
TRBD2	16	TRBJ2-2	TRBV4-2	CASSLWTSGSPGELFF
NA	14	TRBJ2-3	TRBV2	CASRAGLSTDTQYF
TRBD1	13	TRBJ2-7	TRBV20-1	CSASRDRGHEQYF
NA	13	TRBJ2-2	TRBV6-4	CASSASDTGELFF
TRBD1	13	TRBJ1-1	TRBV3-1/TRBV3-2	CASGQGILSEAFF
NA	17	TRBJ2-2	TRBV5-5	CASSLAGEKGPSGELFF
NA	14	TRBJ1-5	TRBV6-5	CASSKEGNNQPQHF
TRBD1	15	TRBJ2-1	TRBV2	CASRVQGAGRNEQFF
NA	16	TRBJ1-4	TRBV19	CASSWGYTSTNEKLFF